The clone carrying this T cell receptor beta chain was detected only a few times. Its antigen remains unidentified. This entry comes from a study of Graves' ophthalmopathy and Graves' hyperthyroidism. Study-wide background: In this cohort's terms, stable hyperthyroidism meant no ophthalmopathy by 18 months of follow-up.

Additional autoimmune diseases, uncontrolled infections, pregnancy or lactation disqualified patients. Amplifying from RNA transcripts, the study obtained TCR beta CDR3 regions. An opening RT-PCR round employed HTBI primers and preceded a second-round multiplex PCR. TCRdb recomputed calls from the multiplex PCR reads with MiXCR, one row per CDR3 protein. The sample contains about 1.1 million distinct CDR3 sequences, 35% to 45% of which appear only once. Overall study results and limits: Blood also carried most expanded thyroid clonotypes exceeding 0.001 frequency.

The V segment lost 4 bases and the J segment 3 bases; nucleotides outside the gene matches: 5. The CDR3 is 16 residues long. The V gene's germline CDR1 is SGHDT and CDR2 YYEEEE. V usage is TRBV5-6 and J usage is TRBJ1-5; 12 bases are a match to TRBD1. The sequenced sample was peripheral blood or thyroid tissue (not recorded which). This sequence was found in an adult man with Graves' hyperthyroidism. The CDR3, as DNA: TGTGCCAGCAGCCCATGGGACAGGGGGCCCAATCAGCCCCAGCATTTT. This gives the protein CASSPWDRGPNQPQHF.